Presented here are 22 T cell receptor beta chains from one specimen sequenced in a study of shared clonotypes between healthy human individuals. This table comes from immunoSEQ multiplex PCR, and its TCRdb copy is limited to in-frame clones, with some not included. In the table there are over a million clones, about 80% of which are singletons. The sequencing sample was made of memory CD4+ T cells from PBMCs. Subset here: CD45RA-negative fraction. These TCRs come from a man aged 18 to 29 in good health. Some clones in this sample may be carry-over from other donors' samples.

J is TRBJ2-6 and V is TRBV28; 14 bases fit TRBD2. This CDR3 has 16 residues. V lost 7 bases, J lost 3 bases, and 2 bases stayed unmatched. The germline CDR1 and CDR2 sequences are MDHEN and SYDVKM. Here the CDR3 DNA reads TGTGCCAGCACGGGACTAGCGGGAGTTGGGGCCAACGTCCTGACTTTC. Translating gives CASTGLAGVGANVLTF.

V usage is TRBV6-1 and J usage is TRBJ2-1; 7 nucleotides match TRBD1. Germline assignment: CDR1 MNHNS and CDR2 SASEGT. J gave up 2 bases and V 6 bases, and 4 bases lay outside the gene matches. The CDR3 is 14 residues long. CDR3 residues: CASRETGPYNEQFF. CDR3 coding DNA: TGTGCCAGCAGAGAGACAGGGCCCTACAATGAGCAGTTCTTC.

There are a few counts of this clone. The chain links TRBV11-1 to TRBJ2-1, with D perhaps TRBD2 (5 bases). The CDR3 has 13 residues. V lost 8 bases, J lost 3 bases, and 11 bases lay in between. The germline CDR1 and CDR2 sequences are SGHAT and FQDESV (reference sequence). In DNA, the CDR3 is TGTGCCAGCCGGGGAAGAAACTACAATGAGCAGTTCTTC. Amino acids: CASRGRNYNEQFF.

This clone was seen only once. The V gene is TRBV6-1, the J gene TRBJ1-2; 7 nucleotides match TRBD1. Germline CDR1 and CDR2: MNHNS and SASEGT. The CDR3 totals 13 residues. Trimming cost V 6 bases and J 8 bases; bases outside gene matches: 9. DNA for the CDR3: TGTGCCAGCAGCCCTGACAGGGTGGGGGGCTACACCTTC. Its protein is CASSPDRVGGYTF.

This clone was recorded a few times. The chain employs TRBV19 and TRBJ2-1, with 13 nucleotides matching TRBD2. Per the germline V gene, CDR1 is LNHDA and CDR2 is SQIVND (reference sequence). The CDR3 is 18 amino acids. Trimming cost V 5 bases and J 8 bases; bases outside gene matches: 15. In nucleotides, the CDR3 is TGTGCCAGTAGTTCCCGTTTCTGGACTAGCGGGAGCCCAGATGAGCAGTTCTTC. Protein product: CASSSRFWTSGSPDEQFF.

The genes are TRBV7-2 and TRBJ1-5; a possible D gene is TRBD1 (5 bases). The CDR3 sequence is 14 residues long. Per germline, CDR1 SGHTA and CDR2 FQGNSA. V gave up 5 bases and J gave up 9 bases, with 17 bases separating them. DNA of the CDR3: TGTGCCAGCAGCCGAGGGACTAGTGGGTGGCCCCAGCATTTT. Translating gives CASSRGTSGWPQHF.

The chain uses TRBV7-3 and TRBJ2-2; 12 positions agree with TRBD2. The CDR3 covers 17 residues. The germline V gene encodes CDR1 SGHTA and CDR2 FQGTGA. The V segment lost 5 bases and the J segment 7 bases; nucleotides outside the gene matches: 11. DNA for the CDR3: TGTGCCAGCAGCCCCAAGACTAGCGGGAGAAATTACGGGGAGCTGTTTTTT. As protein: CASSPKTSGRNYGELFF.

This clone was detected only once. The chain couples TRBV28 to TRBJ1-2; D perhaps matches TRBD1 (6 bases). Trimming left V 6 bases short and J 5 bases short, with 16 bases between. The CDR3 extends over 14 amino acids. Germline CDR1 is MDHEN and CDR2 is SYDVKM. The CDR3 nucleotides read TGTGCCAGCAGGAAAGGGGGTTCTTTGTATGGCTACACCTTC. It is translated as CASRKGGSLYGYTF.

This clone was picked up many times. This rearrangement joins TRBV5-8 to TRBJ2-4, with D possibly matching TRBD2 (6 bases). Germline V lookup: CDR1 SGHTS, CDR2 YDEGEE. Deletions cut 4 bases from V and 1 base from J, with 9 bases between. The CDR3 totals 14 residues. The CDR3 region has the DNA TGTGCCAGCAGCCCCCGGGGGGCCAAAAACATTCAGTACTTC. It encodes CASSPRGAKNIQYF.

Ten or more counts support this clone. The V call is TRBV15, the J call TRBJ1-5, with unresolved D. Trimming removed 0 bases from V and 0 bases from J, with 21 bases in between. The germline V gene encodes CDR1 LNHNV and CDR2 YYDKDF (reference sequence). The CDR3 consists of 20 residues. CDR3 sequence (DNA): TGTGCCACCAGCAGAGATTTGGCGCTCAAAGACTACTATAGCAATCAGCCCCAGCATTTT. Protein product: CATSRDLALKDYYSNQPQHF. The full variable domain, with the rest looked up from reference TRBV15 and TRBJ1-5, is DAMVIQNPRYQVTQFGKPVTLSCSQTLNHNVMYWYQQKSSQAPKLLFHYYDKDFNNEADTPDNFQSRRPNTSFCFLDIRSPGLGDTAMYLCATSRDLALKDYYSNQPQHFGDGTRLSIL.

The V call is TRBV2, the J call TRBJ2-5; tentatively, D is TRBD2 (6 bases). The germline gives CDR1 SNHLY, CDR2 FYNNEI. Trimming took 3 bases from V and 3 from J, leaving 8 bases between them. The CDR3 is 13 amino acids. The CDR3, as DNA: TGTGCCAGCAGTGAGACTAGAAAAGAGACCCAGTACTTC. It encodes CASSETRKETQYF.

The chain couples TRBV9 to TRBJ2-3, with D possibly being TRBD2 (6 bases). This CDR3 contains 14 residues. Germline V gives CDR1 SGDLS, CDR2 YYNGEE. Trimming shortened V by 4 bases and J by 6 bases, and 15 bases separated the two germline ends. This chain's CDR3 is CASSTNPSVDTQYF. CDR3 bases: TGTGCCAGCAGCACAAACCCTAGCGTTGATACGCAGTATTTT.

The chain uses TRBV6-1 and TRBJ2-1, with D maybe TRBD2 (6 bases). The CDR3 consists of 15 residues. Germline CDR1 and CDR2: MNHNS and SASEGT. With 4 bases removed from V and 3 bases from J, the gap between germline ends came to 13 bases. Here the CDR3 reads CASSGGLDLYNEQFF. The CDR3 DNA reads TGTGCCAGCAGTGGGGGACTGGACCTCTACAATGAGCAGTTCTTC.

The V gene is TRBV2, the J gene TRBJ2-7, with 10 bases identical to TRBD1. Trimming at V came to 10 bases and at J to 2 bases, leaving 11 bases not matched to a gene. Germline CDR1 SNHLY, CDR2 FYNNEI. CDR3 length equals 15 residues. This CDR3 reads CATRPHGQGAYEQYF. The CDR3 DNA reads as TGTGCCACCAGACCCCATGGACAGGGGGCCTACGAGCAGTACTTC.

The sample holds one count of this clone. The genes are TRBV2 and TRBJ2-7; the D gene is possibly TRBD2 (6 bases). This CDR3 comprises 15 residues. Germline values: CDR1 SNHLY, CDR2 FYNNEI. V lost 0 bases, J lost 0 bases, and 9 bases lay in between. This CDR3 reads CASSEALASSYEQYF. The CDR3 region has the DNA TGTGCCAGCAGTGAAGCCCTAGCGAGCTCCTACGAGCAGTACTTC.

This clone was picked up one time. The V and J genes are TRBV30 and TRBJ2-1, with 11 positions matching TRBD2. The CDR3 consists of 15 residues. V was pared by 4 bases and J by 1 base, with 3 bases of the junction left unmatched. Germline values: CDR1 GTSNPN, CDR2 SVGIG (reference sequence). CDR3 sequence (DNA): TGTGCCTGGACCGGGACTAGCGGTTCCTACAATGAGCAGTTCTTC. This gives the protein CAWTGTSGSYNEQFF.

The chain has TRBV28 and TRBJ2-7; TRBD1 might be the D (5 bases). The CDR3 totals 11 residues. Germline CDR1 reads MDHEN; CDR2 reads SYDVKM. V was pared by 7 bases and J by 5 bases, with 9 bases between. The CDR3 DNA reads TGTGCCAGCACAGGGCTCCACGAGCAGTACTTC. As protein: CASTGLHEQYF.

The V and J genes are TRBV20-1 and TRBJ1-2, with a weak D call TRBD1 (5 bases). The CDR3 has 11 residues. Germline V lookup: CDR1 DFQATT, CDR2 SNEGSKA (reference sequence). Between the trimmed V and J ends, which lost 6 bases and 8 bases, there was a span of 13 bases. The CDR3 loop is CSAGEGKGYTF. In DNA form, the CDR3 reads TGCAGTGCCGGCGAGGGGAAGGGCTACACCTTC.

The V gene is TRBV4-1, the J gene TRBJ2-1; D is uncertain. The CDR3 loop spans 12 amino acids. Germline V gives CDR1 MGHRA, CDR2 YSYEKL. The V end lost 10 bases, the J end lost 5 bases, and 12 bases lay between the germline ends. The CDR3 here is CATAVRDNEQFF. CDR3 bases: TGCGCCACCGCCGTTAGGGACAATGAGCAGTTCTTC.

The V call is TRBV7-9, the J call TRBJ2-5, with 7 positions matching TRBD2. This CDR3 has 15 residues. Trimming took 4 bases from V and 1 from J; bases not matched to a gene: 6. The germline CDR1 and CDR2 sequences are SEHNR and FQNEAQ (reference sequence). In DNA, the CDR3 is TGTGCCAGCAGCTCCCGCGGCGGGGGCCAAGAGACCCAGTACTTC. Protein: CASSSRGGGQETQYF.

This clone showed up just a few times. This rearrangement joins TRBV2 to TRBJ1-5; D not resolved. V lost 2 bases and J lost 0, with 8 bases in between. The germline V gene has CDR1 SNHLY and CDR2 FYNNEI. The CDR3 consists of 15 residues. The CDR3 nucleotides are TGTGCCAGCAGTGAACAGCCACATAGCAATCAGCCCCAGCATTTT. Amino acids: CASSEQPHSNQPQHF.

This clone was counted a few times. The chain has TRBV6-5 and TRBJ2-3; D ambiguous. CDR3 length: 15 residues. V lost 5 bases and J lost 0, with 12 bases in between. Germline V gives CDR1 MNHEY, CDR2 SVGAGI. CDR3 nucleotide sequence: TGTGCCAGCAGTCCCCGAGCCCAAAGCACAGATACGCAGTATTTT. Amino acids: CASSPRAQSTDTQYF.